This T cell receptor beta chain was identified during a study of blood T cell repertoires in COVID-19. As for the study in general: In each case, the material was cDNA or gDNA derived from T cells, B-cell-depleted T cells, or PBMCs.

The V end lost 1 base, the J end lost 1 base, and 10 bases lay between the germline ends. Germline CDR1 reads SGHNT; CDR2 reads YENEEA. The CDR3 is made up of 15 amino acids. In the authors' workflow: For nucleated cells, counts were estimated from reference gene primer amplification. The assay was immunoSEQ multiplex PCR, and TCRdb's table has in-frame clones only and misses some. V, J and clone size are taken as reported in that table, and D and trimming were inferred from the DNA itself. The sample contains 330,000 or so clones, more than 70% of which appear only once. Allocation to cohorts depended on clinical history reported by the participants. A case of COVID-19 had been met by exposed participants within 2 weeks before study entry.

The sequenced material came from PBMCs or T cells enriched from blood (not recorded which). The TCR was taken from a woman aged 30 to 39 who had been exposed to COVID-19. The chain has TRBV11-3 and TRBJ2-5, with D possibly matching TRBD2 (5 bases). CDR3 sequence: CASSLGLDFQETQYF. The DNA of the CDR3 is TGTGCCAGCAGCTTAGGGCTGGACTTCCAAGAGACCCAGTACTTC.